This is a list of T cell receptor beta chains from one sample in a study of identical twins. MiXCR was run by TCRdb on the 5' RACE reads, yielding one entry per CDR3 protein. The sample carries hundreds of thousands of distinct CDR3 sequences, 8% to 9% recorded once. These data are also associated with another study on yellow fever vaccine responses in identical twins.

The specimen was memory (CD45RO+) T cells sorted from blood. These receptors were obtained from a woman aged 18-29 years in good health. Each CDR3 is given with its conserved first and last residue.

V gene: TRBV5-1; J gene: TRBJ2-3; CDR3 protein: CASSVTPGYTDTQYF
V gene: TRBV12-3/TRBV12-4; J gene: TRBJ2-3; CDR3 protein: CASSLSGTDTDTQYF
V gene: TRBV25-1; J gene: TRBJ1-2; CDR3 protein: CASSGTGGYGYTF
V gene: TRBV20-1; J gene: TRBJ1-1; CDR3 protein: CSARAGVLNTEAFF
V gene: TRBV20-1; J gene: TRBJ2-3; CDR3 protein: CSATSRALADTQYF
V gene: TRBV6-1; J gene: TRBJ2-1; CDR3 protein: CASWRGRAAYNEQFF
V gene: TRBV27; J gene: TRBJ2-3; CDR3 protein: CASRKGQGPSTQYF
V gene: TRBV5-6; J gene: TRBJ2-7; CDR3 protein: CASSFLLRVPYEQYF
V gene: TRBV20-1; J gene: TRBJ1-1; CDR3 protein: CSANGQGHTEAFF
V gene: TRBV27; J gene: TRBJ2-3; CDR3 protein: CASSSLTSDTQYF
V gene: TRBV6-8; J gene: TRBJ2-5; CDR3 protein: CASSYELAGVVLETQYF
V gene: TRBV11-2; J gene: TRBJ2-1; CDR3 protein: CASSVVAGGSYNEQFF
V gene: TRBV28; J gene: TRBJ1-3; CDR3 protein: CASILARGGRNTIYF
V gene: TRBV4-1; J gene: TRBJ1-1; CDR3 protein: CASSQDLRNTEAFF
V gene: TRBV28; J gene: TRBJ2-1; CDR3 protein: CASSKGLAGSSYNEQFF
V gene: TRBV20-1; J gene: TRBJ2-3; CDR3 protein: CSARDLYGGAVDTQYF
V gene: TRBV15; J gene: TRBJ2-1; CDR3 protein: CATSRDRVLVNEQFF
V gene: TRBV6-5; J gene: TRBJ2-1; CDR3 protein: CASSYRGAYNEQFF
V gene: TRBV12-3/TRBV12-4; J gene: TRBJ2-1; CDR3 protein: CASSETGGRSYNEQFF
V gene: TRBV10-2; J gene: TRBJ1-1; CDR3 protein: CASSLQGLGNTEAFF
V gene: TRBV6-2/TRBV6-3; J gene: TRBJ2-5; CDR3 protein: CASSGITLATQYF
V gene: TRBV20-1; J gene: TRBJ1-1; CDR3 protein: CSALGRTGNTEAFF
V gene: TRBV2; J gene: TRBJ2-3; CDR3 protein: CASSKGLVRDTQYF